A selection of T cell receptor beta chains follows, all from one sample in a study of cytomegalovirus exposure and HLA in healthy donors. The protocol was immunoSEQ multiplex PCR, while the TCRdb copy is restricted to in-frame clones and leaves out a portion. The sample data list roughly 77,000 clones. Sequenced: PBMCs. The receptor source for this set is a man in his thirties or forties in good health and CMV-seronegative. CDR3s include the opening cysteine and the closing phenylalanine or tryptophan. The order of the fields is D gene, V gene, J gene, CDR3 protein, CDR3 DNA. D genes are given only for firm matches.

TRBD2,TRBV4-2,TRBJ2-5,CASSQVWAGDWETQYF,TGTGCCAGCAGCCAAGTATGGGCGGGGGATTGGGAGACCCAGTACTTC
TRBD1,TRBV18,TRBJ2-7,CASSPSTGSYEQYF,TGTGCCAGCTCACCCTCGACAGGGTCCTACGAGCAGTACTTC
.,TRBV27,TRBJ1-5,CASSLSTVPDQPQHF,TGTGCCAGCAGCCTTTCGACAGTGCCCGATCAGCCCCAGCATTTT
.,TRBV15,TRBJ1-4,CATSPQGEKLFF,TGTGCCACCAGCCCGCAGGGAGAAAAACTGTTTTTT
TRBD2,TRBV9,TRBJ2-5,CASSVDALAGETQYF,TGTGCCAGCAGCGTAGATGCCCTAGCGGGAGAGACCCAGTACTTC
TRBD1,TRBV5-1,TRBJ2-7,CASSPLSAGQGYEQYF,TGCGCCAGTAGCCCGTTATCCGCGGGACAGGGCTACGAGCAGTACTTC
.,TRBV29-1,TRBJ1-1,CSVDQGPNTEAFF,TGCAGCGTTGACCAGGGGCCGAACACTGAAGCTTTCTTT
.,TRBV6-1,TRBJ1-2,CASSVTNYGYTF,TGTGCCAGCAGTGTCACTAACTATGGCTACACCTTC
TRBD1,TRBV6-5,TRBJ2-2,CASSYEPGQPTGELFF,TGTGCCAGCAGTTACGAGCCGGGACAGCCCACCGGGGAGCTGTTTTTT
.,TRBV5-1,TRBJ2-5,CAPSLVPYEASSRETQYF,TGCGCACCTAGCTTGGTTCCCTACGAGGCCAGTTCCCGGGAGACCCAGTACTTC
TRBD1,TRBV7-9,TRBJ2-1,CASSLVRQGASEQFF,TGTGCCAGCAGCTTGGTAAGACAGGGGGCAAGTGAGCAGTTCTTC
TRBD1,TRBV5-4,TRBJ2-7,CASSRDRGSGGRNYEQYF,TGTGCCAGCAGCCGGGACAGGGGTAGTGGGGGAAGAAACTACGAGCAGTACTTC
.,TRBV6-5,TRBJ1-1,CASSYGGLGNTEAFF,TGTGCCAGCAGTTACGGGGGGTTGGGGAACACTGAAGCTTTCTTT
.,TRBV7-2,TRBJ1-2,CASSPGVSSYGYTF,TGTGCCAGCAGCCCGGGGGTCTCGTCCTATGGCTACACCTTC
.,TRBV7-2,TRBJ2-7,CASKLLVNSYEQYF,TGTGCCAGCAAACTACTAGTGAACTCCTACGAGCAGTACTTC
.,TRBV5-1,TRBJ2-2,CASSLDPDTGELFF,TGCGCCAGCAGCTTGGATCCGGACACCGGGGAGCTGTTTTTT
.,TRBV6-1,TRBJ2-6,CASSELNPLSGANVLTF,TGTGCCAGCAGTGAATTAAATCCTCTCTCTGGGGCCAACGTCCTGACTTTC
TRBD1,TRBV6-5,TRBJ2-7,CASSYSTGWSYEQYF,TGTGCCAGCAGTTACTCGACAGGGTGGTCCTACGAGCAGTACTTC
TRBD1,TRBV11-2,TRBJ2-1,CASSPGQGAYNEQFF,TGTGCCAGCAGCCCGGGACAGGGGGCTTACAATGAGCAGTTCTTC
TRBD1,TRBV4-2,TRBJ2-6,CASSQGTGVGGANVLTF,TGTGCCAGCAGCCAAGGGACAGGGGTCGGTGGGGCCAACGTCCTGACTTTC
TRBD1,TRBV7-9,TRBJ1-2,CASSSAAGTGYGYTF,TGTGCCAGCAGCTCGGCGGCCGGGACAGGGTACGGCTACACCTTC
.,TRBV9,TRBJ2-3,CASSRANTQYF,TGTGCCAGCAGCCGCGCGAATACGCAGTATTTT
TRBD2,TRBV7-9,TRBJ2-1,CASSYTSGGLDEQFF,TGTGCCAGCAGCTACACTAGCGGGGGCCTTGATGAGCAGTTCTTC
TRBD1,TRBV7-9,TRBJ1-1,CASSRTGHEAFF,TGTGCCAGCAGCCGGACAGGTCATGAAGCTTTCTTT
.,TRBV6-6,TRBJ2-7,CASSPGSSYEQYF,TGTGCCAGCAGCCCCGGGTCCTCGTACGAGCAGTACTTC
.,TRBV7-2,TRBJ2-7,CASSLDSSWGEQYF,TGTGCCAGCAGTTTGGACTCCTCCTGGGGCGAGCAGTACTTC